This TCR beta chain was sequenced for a study of blood T cell repertoires in COVID-19. TCRdb's table, derived via immunoSEQ multiplex PCR, lists solely in-frame clones and lacks some. In the table there are roughly 100,000 clones, approximately 85% of which are singletons. This clonotype originated in a man aged 45-65 years with acute or convalescent COVID-19. Sequenced input: peripheral blood.

CDR3 nucleotides: TGTGCCAGCAGCTTGGACAGAAACATTCAGTACTTC. This translates into CASSLDRNIQYF. J is TRBJ2-4 and V is TRBV5-6; D gene uncertain. Trimming shortened V by 0 bases and J by 6 bases, and 4 bases separated the two germline ends. The CDR3 is 12 amino acids. Germline CDR1 is SGHDT and CDR2 is YYEEEE. The whole variable domain, remainder taken from reference TRBV5-6 and TRBJ2-4, is DAGVTQSPTHLIKTRGQQVTLRCSPKSGHDTVSWYQQALGQGPQFIFQYYEEEERQRGNFPDRFSGHQFPNYSSELNVNALLLGDSALYLCASSLDRNIQYFGAGTRLSVL.